One and the same sample provided the 15 T cell receptor beta chains below, sequenced in a study of T cell repertoires in cytomegalovirus infection. One entry per CDR3 protein results from TCRdb running MiXCR on the reads. The table records fewer than 550,000 distinct CDR3 sequences, approximately 25% of them present only once. Sequencing was carried out using PBMCs. These TCRs come from a human donor in good health (CMV status not recorded). Some clones in this sample may be carry-over from other donors' samples.

The chain recombines TRBV7-8 with TRBJ2-1, with D unclear. Germline-derived CDR1 and CDR2 are SGHVS and FQNEAQ. CDR3 length: 15 amino acids. With 1 base removed from V and 5 bases from J, the gap between germline ends came to 12 bases. CDR3 in DNA: TGTGCCAGCAGCTTAGTGGAACGGGTTGACAATGAGCAGTTCTTC. Its protein is CASSLVERVDNEQFF. The full variable domain, its missing parts supplied by reference TRBV7-8 and TRBJ2-1, is GAGVSQSPRYKVAKRGQDVALRCDPISGHVSLFWYQQALGQGPEFLTYFQNEAQLDKSGLPSDRFFAERPEGSVSTLKIQRTQQEDSAVYLCASSLVERVDNEQFFGPGTRLTVL.

This clonotype was seen ten or more times. This chain uses TRBV7-2 with TRBJ1-5, with a tentative D call TRBD1 (6 bases). Germline CDR1 is SGHTA and CDR2 is FQGNSA. V was clipped by 2 bases and J by 11 bases, with 19 bases between them. The CDR3 contains 15 residues. CDR3 sequence (DNA): TGTGCCAGCAGCTTAACGGCAGGGGAGGGGGTAGCCCAGCATTTT. Translation gives CASSLTAGEGVAQHF.

This rearrangement joins TRBV18 to TRBJ2-1; D uncertain. CDR1 is KGHSH and CDR2 is LQKENI in the germline V gene. V was pared by 0 bases and J by 0 bases, with 12 bases between. The CDR3 runs 17 residues. CDR3 in DNA: TGTGCCAGCTCACCACCGGCTAACATTCGCTCCTACAATGAGCAGTTCTTC. This encodes CASSPPANIRSYNEQFF.

This clonotype was picked up a small number of times. The chain recombines TRBV28 with TRBJ2-4, with 7 bases fitting TRBD1. Germline V gene data show CDR1 as MDHEN and CDR2 as SYDVKM. This CDR3 is built from 14 residues. The V and J ends lost 3 bases and 6 bases, in that order; junction bases with no gene match: 5. The CDR3 is CASSLGQFGNIQYF. CDR3 DNA sequence: TGTGCCAGCAGTTTGGGACAGTTTGGAAACATTCAGTACTTC.

A single count supports this clonotype. The J gene is TRBJ1-1, the V gene TRBV19; D is undetermined. V was cut by 3 bases and J by 4 bases, with 12 bases left in between. This CDR3 region has 14 residues. Germline V gene lookup returns CDR1 LNHDA and CDR2 SQIVND (reference sequence). This chain's CDR3 is CASSIIGGSTEAFF. CDR3 nucleotides: TGTGCCAGTAGTATTATTGGAGGGAGCACTGAAGCTTTCTTT.

This clonotype was seen a handful of times. CDR3 sequence reads: CASRRRQGASYEQYV. Here the CDR3 DNA reads TGTGCCAGCAGGAGAAGACAGGGGGCTTCCTACGAGCAGTACGTC. V usage is TRBV12-3 or TRBV12-4 and J usage is TRBJ2-7, with 10 positions matching TRBD1. Trimming took 6 bases from V and 1 from J; bases not matched to a gene: 6. The length of the CDR3 is 15 residues.

The table lists this clonotype with a few counts. The genes are TRBV12-5 and TRBJ1-1; D is undetermined. Germline CDR1 reads LGHNT; CDR2 reads FRNRAP. The CDR3 runs 18 residues. V lost 0 bases and J 1 base, leaving 18 bases between the germline ends. The CDR3 coding sequence is TGTGCTAGTGGTTTGGTAATATTGCATGGGGAAACGAACACTGAAGCTTTCTTT. Translated: CASGLVILHGETNTEAFF. Full variable domain (remainder filled in from reference TRBV12-5 and TRBJ1-1): DARVTQTPRHKVTEMGQEVTMRCQPILGHNTVFWYRQTMMQGLELLAYFRNRAPLDDSGMPKDRFSAEMPDATLATLKIQPSEPRDSAVYFCASGLVILHGETNTEAFFGQGTRLTVV.

This clonotype was observed many times. This rearrangement joins TRBV7-2 to TRBJ2-1; 10 positions agree with TRBD2. In germline, CDR1 is SGHTA, CDR2 FQGNSA. The CDR3 consists of 16 residues. With 5 bases clipped from V and 4 bases from J, the junction kept 8 bases outside the gene matches. The CDR3 bases are TGTGCCAGCAGCCCTAGGACTAGCGGACGATACAATGAGCAGTTCTTC. Its protein is CASSPRTSGRYNEQFF.

This clonotype was observed a few times. The rearrangement joins TRBV12-5 to TRBJ2-7, with a tentative D call TRBD2 (5 bases). From germline, CDR1 is LGHNT and CDR2 FRNRAP. There are 14 residues in the CDR3. V lost 6 bases, J lost 0 bases, and 12 bases lay in between. This CDR3 is CASGGEGYSYEQYV. The DNA for the CDR3 is TGTGCTAGTGGGGGAGAAGGTTACTCCTACGAGCAGTACGTC.

This clonotype was counted between two and nine times. The chain couples TRBV7-9 to TRBJ2-5; D perhaps matches TRBD1 (5 bases). The germline V and J ends were trimmed by 5 bases and 5 bases, with 18 bases remaining between them. Germline loops: CDR1 SEHNR, CDR2 FQNEAQ (reference sequence). The CDR3 has 15 amino acids. This CDR3 reads CASSQTVLSRETQYF. In DNA form, the CDR3 reads TGTGCCAGCAGCCAGACAGTGCTGAGTCGGGAGACCCAGTACTTC. Together with reference TRBV7-9 and TRBJ2-5, the CDR3 gives the full variable domain: DTGVSQNPRHKITKRGQNVTFRCDPISEHNRLYWYRQTLGQGPEFLTYFQNEAQLEKSRLLSDRFSAERPKGSFSTLEIQRTEQGDSAMYLCASSQTVLSRETQYFGPGTRLLVL.

J is TRBJ1-2 and V is TRBV29-1; 10 bases line up with TRBD1. Germline CDR1 reads SQVTM; CDR2 reads ANQGSEA. The V and J ends lost 6 bases and 6 bases, in that order; junction bases with no gene match: 10. The CDR3 covers 14 residues. CDR3 region: CSVDTGQGNNGYTF. The CDR3, as DNA: TGCAGCGTCGATACGGGACAGGGGAATAATGGCTACACCTTC.

This clonotype has just a few counts. The V and J genes are TRBV7-2 and TRBJ1-2; D perhaps matches TRBD1 (5 bases). This CDR3 is built from 15 residues. Germline CDR1 is SGHTA and CDR2 is FQGNSA. V was clipped by 5 bases and J by 5 bases, with 18 bases between them. The CDR3 region is CASSPVGREVYGYTF. DNA for the CDR3: TGTGCCAGCAGCCCCGTGGGCAGGGAGGTTTATGGCTACACCTTC.

This clonotype appeared many times. The chain carries TRBV7-2 and TRBJ1-1; D unresolved. Looked up from germline, CDR1 is SGHTA and CDR2 is FQGNSA. The CDR3 length is 13 residues. V was clipped by 5 bases and J by 7 bases, with 14 bases between them. CDR3 DNA sequence: TGTGCCAGCAGCCTGTCACCAGTCTTTGAAGCTTTCTTT. Translated, it gives CASSLSPVFEAFF. The whole variable domain, filled in from reference TRBV7-2 and TRBJ1-1, reads GAGVSQSPSNKVTEKGKDVELRCDPISGHTALYWYRQSLGQGLEFLIYFQGNSAPDKSGLPSDRFSAERTGGSVSTLTIQRTQQEDSAVYLCASSLSPVFEAFFGQGTRLTVV.

The chain is built from TRBV29-1 and TRBJ2-1, with D hard to call. The V gene lost 4 bases and the J gene lost 0 bases, with 7 bases spanning the gap. Per the germline V gene, CDR1 is SQVTM and CDR2 is ANQGSEA. CDR3 size: 13 residues. The CDR3 nucleotides are TGCAGCGTTGGGTTCCACTCCTACAATGAGCAGTTCTTC. It yields the protein CSVGFHSYNEQFF.

The chain couples TRBV3-1 to TRBJ2-1; 7 bases align to TRBD1. The germline V gene encodes CDR1 LGHDT and CDR2 YNNKEL (reference sequence). V was clipped by 2 bases and J by 1 base; unmatched bases: 5. CDR3 length: 16 residues. The CDR3 here is CASSQPRGPSYNEQFF. The CDR3, as DNA: TGTGCCAGCAGCCAACCAAGGGGGCCATCCTACAATGAGCAGTTCTTC.